This TCR beta chain was captured in a study of blood T cell repertoires in COVID-19. Background on the study: Samples came from the United States, Italy and Spain, spanning acute and convalescent COVID-19.

Methods used by the authors: Amplifying reference gene primers gave estimates of nucleated cell counts. The table came from immunoSEQ multiplex PCR; TCRdb's copy has only in-frame clones and leaves some out. V, J and clone size derive from that table, while D and trimming were established from the DNA sequence. Here the sample spans 250,000 or so clones, approximately 80% being singletons. This clone has a handful of counts. The CDR3 sequence is 16 residues long. Germline V gene lookup returns CDR1 MNHEY and CDR2 SMNVEV (reference sequence). The J segment lost 6 bases and the V segment lost 5 bases, leaving 11 bases of the junction unmatched.

The sample comprised peripheral blood. The chain couples TRBV27 to TRBJ2-2; TRBD2 matches at 8 bases. The clonotype comes from a man aged 55 to 69 with acute or convalescent COVID-19. CDR3 protein: CASSLFGLANAGELFF. CDR3 in DNA: TGTGCCAGCAGTCTATTTGGACTAGCCAACGCCGGGGAGCTGTTTTTT.